Listed here are 29 T cell receptor beta chains from one sample, sequenced in a study of beta chain features in type 1 diabetes. Which antigens these TCRs recognize remains unknown. Study-wide findings and caveats: Among patients with Type 1 diabetes, TCRB CDR3s were moderately but significantly shorter in every one of the four CD4+ subsets.

Every isolated RNA sample was fully reverse transcribed, so sequencing captured expressed TCRB transcripts. Only in-frame clones appear in the TCRdb table, and some are missing; sequencing was by immunoSEQ multiplex PCR. The repertoire holds around 250,000 clones, with 13% to 15% as singletons. Sequencing was done on a sample of naive CD4+ T cells from blood. These receptors all stem from a man aged 25 to 40 with type 1 diabetes.

This clone was recorded a few times. The rearrangement uses TRBV10-3 and TRBJ2-5, with 10 bases lining up with TRBD2. CDR1 ENHRY and CDR2 SYGVKD come from the germline V gene. V lost 10 bases to trimming and J lost 5 bases; unmatched junction nucleotides: 7. The CDR3 runs to 13 residues. CDR3 bases: TGTGCCACTAGCGGGAGTATGGAGGAGACCCAGTACTTC. It codes for CATSGSMEETQYF.

This clone was recorded a few times. This CDR3 is CASSLQIGGSITDTQYF. The CDR3 nucleotides are TGTGCCAGCAGCTTACAAATCGGCGGGAGTATAACAGATACGCAGTATTTT. The chain links TRBV7-9 to TRBJ2-3; 7 bases match TRBD2. The CDR3 sequence is 17 residues long. V dropped 2 bases and J dropped 3; count of bases not matched to a gene: 11. Germline V lookup: CDR1 SEHNR, CDR2 FQNEAQ (reference sequence).

CDR3 in amino acids: CASNGHEQYF. The CDR3 bases are TGTGCCAGCAATGGGCACGAGCAGTACTTC. The chain employs TRBV28 and TRBJ2-7; D is unclear. Looked up from germline, CDR1 is MDHEN and CDR2 is SYDVKM. V lost 7 bases and J lost 5, with 6 bases in between. The CDR3 is 10 amino acids.

This clone was counted a few times. The rearrangement uses TRBV18 and TRBJ2-5; 10 bases are shared with TRBD1. There are 15 residues in the CDR3. The germline V gene has CDR1 KGHSH and CDR2 LQKENI. V trimming: 6 bases; J trimming: 4 bases; junction bases outside the gene matches: 8. The CDR3 protein is CASSHPGQGRETQYF. CDR3 sequence (DNA): TGTGCCAGCTCGCACCCGGGACAGGGGAGAGAGACCCAGTACTTC.

This clone has only a few counts. This chain uses TRBV19 with TRBJ2-7; maybe TRBD2 (5 bases). This CDR3 is 15 amino acids long. Germline CDR1 is LNHDA and CDR2 is SQIVND (reference sequence). Trimming stripped 5 bases from V and 2 bases from J, with 16 bases between. The CDR3, as DNA: TGTGCCAGTAGTGCCCTCGGGGAGAATACCTACGAGCAGTACTTC. This gives the protein CASSALGENTYEQYF. Variable domain in full (rest from reference TRBV19 and TRBJ2-7): DGGITQSPKYLFRKEGQNVTLSCEQNLNHDAMYWYRQDPGQGLRLIYYSQIVNDFQKGDIAEGYSVSREKKESFPLTVTSAQKNPTAFYLCASSALGENTYEQYFGPGTRLTVT.

This clone appeared a few times. DNA of the CDR3: TGTGCCAGCAGACCGGGACAGGGCGGCGATGAGCAGTTCTTC. Residues: CASRPGQGGDEQFF. This chain links TRBV7-9 with TRBJ2-1; 9 positions agree with TRBD1. CDR1 and CDR2 from the germline V gene are SEHNR and FQNEAQ (reference sequence). There are 14 residues in the CDR3. The V gene end was trimmed by 6 bases and the J gene end by 8 bases; junction bases not matched to a gene: 8.

J is TRBJ2-5 and V is TRBV18; 9 nucleotides align to TRBD2. Losses at the gene ends were 10 bases for V and 5 bases for J; bases not matched to a gene: 14. This CDR3 has 15 amino acids. From germline, CDR1 is KGHSH and CDR2 LQKENI. The CDR3 here is CATRPSAGGRETQYF. The CDR3 bases are TGTGCCACCCGACCTTCCGCGGGAGGGCGCGAGACCCAGTACTTC.

The J gene is TRBJ2-7, the V gene TRBV18; the match to TRBD1 covers 7 bases. The germline gives CDR1 KGHSH, CDR2 LQKENI. Trimming at V came to 3 bases and at J to 4 bases, leaving 6 bases not matched to a gene. The CDR3 runs to 14 residues. CDR3 loop: CASSPTGTVYEQYF. In nucleotides, the CDR3 is TGTGCCAGCTCACCTACCGGGACAGTGTACGAGCAGTACTTC.

This clone showed up just a few times. The chain recombines TRBV7-2 with TRBJ2-5; unclear D gene. Trimming took 4 bases from V and 0 from J, leaving 6 bases between them. CDR3 length equals 13 residues. Germline V CDR1 and CDR2: SGHTA, FQGNSA. Here the CDR3 DNA reads TGTGCCAGCAGCTCTCGGTACCAAGAGACCCAGTACTTC. Encoded protein: CASSSRYQETQYF.

This clone was counted a few times. The chain joins TRBV7-2 to TRBJ2-7; 8 bases align to TRBD2. With V trimmed by 4 bases and J by 5 bases, 4 bases remained unmatched. Germline V CDR1 and CDR2: SGHTA, FQGNSA. This CDR3 is 13 amino acids long. CDR3 sequence reads: CASSWGLGDEQYF. The CDR3 DNA reads as TGTGCCAGCAGCTGGGGACTAGGCGACGAGCAGTACTTC.

J is TRBJ1-3 and V is TRBV18; D possibly corresponds to TRBD1 (6 bases). The germline V gene has CDR1 KGHSH and CDR2 LQKENI. This CDR3 comprises 15 residues. Trimming pared 2 bases from V and 1 base from J, leaving 9 bases between. The CDR3 coding sequence is TGTGCCAGCTCACCAGCGGGGGCGTCTGGAAACACCATATATTTT. Amino acids: CASSPAGASGNTIYF.

The rearrangement uses TRBV7-3 and TRBJ2-6; tentatively, D is TRBD2 (5 bases). CDR1 and CDR2 (germline): SGHTA, FQGTGA. There are 15 residues in the CDR3. Between the trimmed V and J ends, which lost 4 bases and 2 bases, there was a span of 9 bases. The CDR3 loop reads CASSSYSAGANVLTF. Here the CDR3 DNA reads TGTGCCAGCAGCTCCTATAGCGCTGGGGCCAACGTCCTGACTTTC.

This clone appeared a few times. The chain is built from TRBV5-1 and TRBJ2-3, with TRBD2 identical over 12 bases. The CDR3 consists of 15 residues. V gave up 7 bases and J gave up 4 bases; unmatched junction bases: 7. In germline, CDR1 is SGHRS, CDR2 YFSETQ. CDR3: CASSRLAGDADTQYF. In DNA, the CDR3 is TGCGCCAGCTCCCGACTAGCGGGAGATGCAGATACGCAGTATTTT.

A word on this clone: Other DNA sequences of this sample code for an identical CDR3. V is TRBV5-4 and J is TRBJ1-2; weak D call: TRBD1 (5 bases). Trimming took 5 bases from V and 1 from J, leaving 9 bases between them. The CDR3 extends over 13 amino acids. Germline lookup yields CDR1 SGHNT and CDR2 YYREEE (reference sequence). CDR3 region: CASSLDSNYGYTF. The CDR3 bases are TGTGCCAGCAGTTTAGACAGTAACTATGGCTACACCTTC.

The chain joins TRBV28 to TRBJ2-7, with TRBD2 matching over 13 bases. CDR3 length: 17 amino acids. Trimming removed 7 bases from V and 3 bases from J; junction bases left unmatched: 12. Germline V gene sequence: CDR1 MDHEN, CDR2 SYDVKM. This CDR3 is CASTVPGLAGSVYEQYF. The DNA for the CDR3 is TGTGCCAGCACCGTCCCGGGACTAGCGGGAAGTGTCTACGAGCAGTACTTC.

The rearrangement joins TRBV10-3 to TRBJ2-5; 10 nucleotides agree with TRBD2. The CDR3 has 11 amino acids. Trimming removed 11 bases from V and 10 bases from J; junction bases left unmatched: 7. Per the germline V gene, CDR1 is ENHRY and CDR2 is SYGVKD. The chain's CDR3 is CAVLAGSHQYF. CDR3 DNA: TGTGCCGTACTAGCGGGATCCCACCAGTACTTC.

The V and J genes are TRBV18 and TRBJ1-1; TRBD1 matches at 11 bases. Germline V CDR1 and CDR2: KGHSH, LQKENI. This CDR3 region has 14 residues. V trimming: 3 bases; J trimming: 4 bases; junction bases outside the gene matches: 1. The CDR3 DNA reads TGTGCCAGCTCACCGGGACAGGGGGGCACTGAAGCTTTCTTT. Translated: CASSPGQGGTEAFF.

This sequence joins TRBV7-9 and TRBJ2-4, with D possibly being TRBD2 (5 bases). The CDR3 is 14 amino acids. Trimming took off 1 base at V and 13 bases at J, with 17 bases between the two ends. Germline CDR1 and CDR2: SEHNR and FQNEAQ (reference sequence). CDR3 in DNA: TGTGCCAGCAGCTTAGAAGGAGCCTCGGGATCACAGTACTTC. Amino acid sequence: CASSLEGASGSQYF.

The sample holds a few counts of this clone. This chain connects TRBV7-3 to TRBJ2-6; D is perhaps TRBD1 (6 bases). CDR1 SGHTA and CDR2 FQGTGA come from the germline V gene. This CDR3 has 18 residues. Trimming removed 5 bases at V and 0 bases at J, with 17 bases between. CDR3 DNA: TGTGCCAGCAGCCACACCTTGGACAGAGGCTCTGGGGCCAACGTCCTGACTTTC. Protein product: CASSHTLDRGSGANVLTF. The full variable domain, rest sourced from reference TRBV7-3 and TRBJ2-6, is GAGVSQTPSNKVTEKGKYVELRCDPISGHTALYWYRQSLGQGPEFLIYFQGTGAADDSGLPNDRFFAVRPEGSVSTLKIQRTERGDSAVYLCASSHTLDRGSGANVLTFGAGSRLTVL.

Turning to this clone: This same CDR3 is encoded by further DNA sequences in the sample. The chain uses TRBV28 and TRBJ2-7; TRBD1 aligns across 8 bases. The trim removed 2 bases at V and 3 bases at J, leaving 0 bases unmatched. The CDR3 length is 13 residues. The germline V gene encodes CDR1 MDHEN and CDR2 SYDVKM. The CDR3 is CASSLGQGYEQYF. Written as DNA, the CDR3 is TGTGCCAGCAGTTTAGGACAGGGCTACGAGCAGTACTTC.

V is TRBV7-2 and J is TRBJ2-1; the D gene is possibly TRBD2 (6 bases). CDR1 and CDR2 (germline): SGHTA, FQGNSA. Deletions cut 1 base from V and 7 bases from J, with 14 bases between. The CDR3 length is 15 residues. CDR3 residues: CASSLVLGRENEQFF. The CDR3 nucleotides read TGTGCCAGCAGCTTAGTGCTGGGCCGGGAGAATGAGCAGTTCTTC.

The chain uses TRBV5-1 and TRBJ2-1; TRBD2 agrees at 7 bases. V lost 0 bases to trimming and J lost 8 bases; unmatched junction nucleotides: 8. In germline, CDR1 is SGHRS, CDR2 YFSETQ. The CDR3 runs 15 residues. CDR3: CASSLASSGRDEQFF. CDR3 in DNA: TGCGCCAGCAGCTTGGCTTCTAGCGGTAGGGATGAGCAGTTCTTC.

CDR3 sequence: CASNGAFGANVLTF. The CDR3 DNA is TGTGCCAGCAACGGAGCCTTTGGGGCCAACGTCCTGACTTTC. The genes are TRBV6-5 and TRBJ2-6; D not resolved. Germline V gene data show CDR1 as MNHEY and CDR2 as SVGAGI. The CDR3 runs to 14 residues. Trimming pared 7 bases from V and 3 bases from J, leaving 10 bases between.

Only a few counts were recorded for this clone. CDR3 sequence: CASSPFSGSADTQYF. Written as DNA, the CDR3 is TGTGCCAGCTCTCCCTTTAGCGGGAGTGCAGATACGCAGTATTTT. This sequence joins TRBV18 and TRBJ2-3; 9 positions agree with TRBD2. V lost 6 bases and J lost 4; bases outside the gene matches: 8. The CDR3 covers 15 residues. Germline CDR1 and CDR2: KGHSH and LQKENI.

This clone was seen at least ten times. V is TRBV7-9 and J is TRBJ2-4; D uncertain. Germline CDR1 and CDR2: SEHNR and FQNEAQ (reference sequence). V was trimmed by 2 bases and J by 14 bases, leaving 4 bases between them. CDR3 size: 9 residues. In DNA form, the CDR3 reads TGTGCCAGCAGCTTAATCGAGTACTTC. This codes for CASSLIEYF.

This clone was seen more than once but under ten times. The CDR3 bases are TGTGCCAGCAGCCCGGTAGGGGGGGCGGACACTGAAGCTTTCTTT. Its protein is CASSPVGGADTEAFF. This chain joins TRBV28 and TRBJ1-1, with D perhaps TRBD1 (6 bases). V lost 6 bases and J lost 3, with 17 bases in between. Germline CDR1 MDHEN, CDR2 SYDVKM. The CDR3 sequence is 15 residues long. Full variable domain (missing parts from reference TRBV28 and TRBJ1-1): DVKVTQSSRYLVKRTGEKVFLECVQDMDHENMFWYRQDPGLGLRLIYFSYDVKMKEKGDIPEGYSVSREKKERFSLILESASTNQTSMYLCASSPVGGADTEAFFGQGTRLTVV.

This clone was seen a few times. The chain uses TRBV5-6 and TRBJ1-5; D unresolved. Trimming cost V 4 bases and J 7 bases, with 18 bases left between them. The CDR3 has 15 amino acids. Per germline, CDR1 SGHDT and CDR2 YYEEEE. The CDR3 loop is CASSRDRRGPQPQHF. CDR3 bases: TGTGCCAGCAGCCGAGATAGACGGGGTCCCCAGCCCCAGCATTTT.

J is TRBJ2-1 and V is TRBV15; a weak D match, TRBD2 (5 bases). The ends were cut back, 2 bases at V and 4 bases at J, with 9 bases in the middle. This CDR3 is 14 amino acids long. CDR1 and CDR2 (germline): LNHNV, YYDKDF (reference sequence). CDR3 in DNA: TGTGCCACCAGCAGACCCGGAGGTTACAATGAGCAGTTCTTC. Residues: CATSRPGGYNEQFF.

This chain connects TRBV4-1 to TRBJ2-3; 11 bases match TRBD2. The CDR3 sequence is 18 residues long. From germline, CDR1 is MGHRA and CDR2 YSYEKL. Germline trimming cut 3 bases from V and 3 bases from J; bases unmatched to any gene: 11. CDR3 loop: CASSHRQTSGSSTDTQYF. CDR3 coding DNA: TGCGCCAGCAGCCACAGACAAACTAGCGGGAGTTCGACAGATACGCAGTATTTT.